This entry describes one T cell receptor (beta chain). Its antigen remains unknown. The germline CDR1 and CDR2 sequences are LGHNA and YSLEER. The CDR3 runs to 13 residues. Trimming pared 0 bases from V and 6 bases from J, leaving 8 bases between. This sample stems from a study of cytomegalovirus exposure and HLA in healthy donors. Each donor was nominally healthy when sampled (though unrecorded immune exposures were likely). The primer mix had 60 Vbeta and 13 Jbeta primers. Sequenced by immunoSEQ multiplex PCR; TCRdb stores in-frame clones only, minus some. This sample has fewer than 120,000 clones, with nearly 80% found just once. Notes on the study in general: Presence/absence analyses supposed approximately even sequencing depth among donors. Association with HLA alleles at 0.05 false discovery rate was found for some 18,000 TCR beta sequences in a later analysis. Previously analyzed data showed that most TCR beta V segments were productive at a frequency of about 87% or about 30%.

This sequence joins TRBV4-3 and TRBJ1-1; D is unclear. This receptor was taken from a woman in her 30s in good health and CMV-seronegative. Material: PBMCs. In nucleotides, the CDR3 is TGCGCCAGCAGCCAAGAACGGTTTGCTGAAGCTTTCTTT. Its translation is CASSQERFAEAFF.